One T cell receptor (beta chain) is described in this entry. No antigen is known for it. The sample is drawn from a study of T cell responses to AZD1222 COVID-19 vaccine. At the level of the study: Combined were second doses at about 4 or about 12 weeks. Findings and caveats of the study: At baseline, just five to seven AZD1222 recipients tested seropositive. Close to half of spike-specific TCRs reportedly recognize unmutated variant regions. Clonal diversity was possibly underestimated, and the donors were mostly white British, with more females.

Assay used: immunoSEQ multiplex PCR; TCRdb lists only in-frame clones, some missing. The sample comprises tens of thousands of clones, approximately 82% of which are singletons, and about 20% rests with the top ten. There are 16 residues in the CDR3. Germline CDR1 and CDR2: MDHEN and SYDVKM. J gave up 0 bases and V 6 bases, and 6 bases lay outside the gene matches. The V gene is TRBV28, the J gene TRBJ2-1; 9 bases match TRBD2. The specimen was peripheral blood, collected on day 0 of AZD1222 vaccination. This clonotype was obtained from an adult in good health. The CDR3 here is CASRLISGSSYNEQFF. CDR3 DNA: TGTGCCAGCAGACTTATTAGCGGGAGCTCCTACAATGAGCAGTTCTTC.